This T cell receptor beta chain derives from a study of cytomegalovirus exposure and HLA in healthy donors. Notes on the study in general: Published work reported that the classifier diagnosed cytomegalovirus status with high specificity and sensitivity. Rarity marked most TCR sequences, yet some public TCRs occurred in many donors. TCR beta sequences reportedly predicted most subjects' HLA-A and HLA-B alleles accurately.

This clone has a single count. Its antigen remains unknown. Vbeta (60) and Jbeta (13) primers were used in the PCR. Sequencing used immunoSEQ multiplex PCR; TCRdb keeps in-frame clones, though not all of them. The table includes 100,000 to 150,000 clones, roughly 79% detected once. This TCR was sampled from a woman in her forties or fifties in good health and CMV-seronegative. The specimen sequenced was PBMCs.

CDR3 nucleotide sequence: TGTGCCAGCAGCAACAGGAACATGAACACTGAAGCTTTCTTT. Amino acid sequence: CASSNRNMNTEAFF. The chain combines TRBV5-4 with TRBJ1-1, with D tentatively TRBD1 (5 bases). Germline lookup yields CDR1 SGHNT and CDR2 YYREEE (reference sequence). V lost 4 bases and J lost 0, with 10 bases in between. This CDR3 is built from 14 residues. The complete variable domain, with remaining parts taken from reference TRBV5-4 and TRBJ1-1, reads ETGVTQSPTHLIKTRGQQVTLRCSSQSGHNTVSWYQQALGQGPQFIFQYYREEENGRGNFPPRFSGLQFPNYSSELNVNALELDDSALYLCASSNRNMNTEAFFGQGTRLTVV.